This entry features one T cell receptor beta chain sequence. PCR primers comprised 60 Vbeta and 13 Jbeta primers. Repertoires were generated with immunoSEQ multiplex PCR, while TCRdb's copy carries only in-frame clones and drops some. This sample has over 200,000 clones; around four fifths occur once, and the top ten carry around 2.8%. The record originates from a study of cytomegalovirus exposure and HLA in healthy donors. Germline CDR1 reads SGDLS; CDR2 reads YYNGEE. Trimming stripped 3 bases from V and 3 bases from J, with 4 bases between. The CDR3 consists of 13 residues. The V call is TRBV9, the J call TRBJ2-6; D ambiguous. This TCR was recovered from a woman aged 60-75 years in good health and CMV-seropositive. Sequencing input: PBMCs. Written as DNA, the CDR3 is TGTGCCAGCAGCGCCCGTGGGGCCAACGTCCTGACTTTC. This translates into CASSARGANVLTF. The entire variable domain, with the rest obtained from reference TRBV9 and TRBJ2-6, is as follows: DSGVTQTPKHLITATGQRVTLRCSPRSGDLSVYWYQQSLDQGLQFLIQYYNGEERAKGNILERFSAQQFPDLHSELNLSSLELGDSALYFCASSARGANVLTFGAGSRLTVL.